This T cell receptor beta chain was retrieved from a study of early T cells in non-severe SARS-CoV-2 infection (dated by TCRdb to the early 2020s). Notes on the research overall: Because TCR sequencing was done on bulk RNA from unsorted whole blood, the alpha and beta chains could not be paired. Summary of the overall study and its limitations: Matching against VDJdb was skewed toward anti-spike CD8 responses, likely underestimated virus-specific expansions, and missed private and CD4 specificities.

The CDR3 goes from the cysteine to the phenylalanine over 14 residues. Only CDR3 DNA is held: 42 bases, read in frame from base 1. V loses 1 base, J loses 1 base, and the germline ends lie 7 bases apart. Via the germline V gene, CDR1 is SGHVS and CDR2 FQNEAQ. Set within a cohort of healthcare workers in London, UK, this nested case-control study involved weekly PCR testing of nasopharyngeal swabs along with blood sampling. Healthcare workers were enrolled in the week of the UK lockdown, from 23 to 31 March 2020, and were followed every week for up to about 16 weeks. The receptor library was made with 5' RACE. TCRdb lists the instrument as NextSeq 500. In the TCR library protocol, unique molecular identifiers were attached to individual cDNA molecules to correct for PCR bias and sequencing error. TCR alpha and beta chains were both sequenced, and the abundances of alpha and beta sequences in each sample were closely correlated with each other. From the authors' description of their analysis: Decombinator V4 was used to perform V gene, J gene and CDR3 annotation of TCR sequences. Expanded TCRs were defined as changing significantly between any two time points under a Poisson model with p below 0.0001. Abundances of TCRs were expressed as counts per million after normalisation to the total number of TCRs sequenced in each sample. MAIT TCRs were defined by TRAV1-2 paired with TRAJ12, TRAJ20 or TRAJ33, and iNKT TCRs by TRAV10 paired with TRAJ18. VDJdb, accessed on 1 November 2021, was searched for TCRs annotated for CMV, EBV and SARS-CoV-2, and TCRs annotated for more than one antigen were excluded. TCRdb passed the public sequencing reads through fastp at Q25 and MiXCR, retaining productive beta sequences. Each record represents a unique CDR3 protein, reported with the most common genes and DNA among its rows. TCRdb, rather than the study authors, made the V and J calls. The sample table records 55,000 to 80,000 distinct CDR3 sequences; over 9.5% of these occur just once. The ten largest clones capture roughly 7% of the sample.

This clonotype has more than one count but fewer than ten. The antigen it binds to is not known. Base qualities are not recorded, but no much larger clone differs from it by a single base. The specimen was whole blood. The clonotype was recovered from an adult who was a healthcare worker with PCR-confirmed SARS-CoV-2 infection or an uninfected control (not recorded which). The V and J segments used are TRBV7-8 and TRBJ2-5; no D gene is confidently identified. The CDR3 has the sequence CASSLVGSQETQYF. The DNA sequence is given as TGTGCCAGCAGCTTAGTCGGCAGCCAAGAGACCCAGTACTTC.